Each of the 27 T cell receptor beta chains below was sequenced from the same sample in a study of Graves' ophthalmopathy and Graves' hyperthyroidism. Beta-chain TCR CDR3 regions were amplified from RNA transcripts. HTBI-primed first-round RT-PCR preceded second-round multiplex PCR. TCRdb reprocessed the multiplex PCR reads via MiXCR and lists one record per CDR3 protein. The sample records hundreds of thousands of distinct CDR3 sequences, approximately 22% being singletons. Sequencing was performed on peripheral blood. These receptors originate from a woman between 18 and 29 years old with stable Graves' hyperthyroidism. Some clones in this sample may be carry-over from other donors' samples.

On this clonotype: Being one base from a much bigger clone, this may be a read error. This chain connects TRBV28 to TRBJ2-5; 11 bases line up with TRBD2. CDR3 length equals 16 residues. From germline, CDR1 is MDHEN and CDR2 SYDVKM. In DNA, the CDR3 is TGTGCCAGCAGTACCCCTAGCGGGAGGATCCGGGAGACCAAGTACTTC. This translates into CASSTPSGRIRETKYF.

At least ten counts were recorded for this clonotype. The J gene is TRBJ1-2, the V gene TRBV24-1, with D possibly matching TRBD1 (5 bases). CDR1 and CDR2 from the germline V gene are KGHDR and SFDVKD. The V end lost 4 bases, the J end lost 2 bases, and 10 bases lay between the germline ends. The CDR3 is 14 residues long. CDR3 sequence reads: CATSEGVQNYGYTF. The DNA of the CDR3 is TGTGCCACCAGTGAAGGGGTCCAGAACTATGGCTACACCTTC.

In this sample, this clonotype turned up many times. The chain couples TRBV20-1 to TRBJ2-7, with a weak D call TRBD2 (7 bases). Trimming shortened V by 0 bases and J by 0 bases, and 12 bases separated the two germline ends. Germline V lookup: CDR1 DFQATT, CDR2 SNEGSKA (reference sequence). The CDR3 has 15 amino acids. The CDR3: CSARDGGAFSYEQYF. In DNA form, the CDR3 reads TGCAGTGCTAGAGATGGGGGGGCATTCTCCTACGAGCAGTACTTC.

The rearrangement joins TRBV6-2 or TRBV6-3 to TRBJ1-2; D is unclear. The CDR3 totals 15 residues. The germline V gene has CDR1 MNHEY and CDR2 SVGEGT. V lost 4 bases, J lost 4 bases, and 16 bases lay in between. CDR3 nucleotide sequence: TGTGCCAGCAGTTCGTTCGCAGGAGAACTCTATGGCTACACCTTC. Its translation is CASSSFAGELYGYTF.

Remarks on this clonotype: Without the conserved terminal phenylalanine or tryptophan, this CDR3 likely stems from a read error. V and J are TRBV6-5 and TRBJ1-1; TRBD1 aligns across 9 bases. Unmatched junction bases numbered 10, after V lost 3 bases and J lost 5 bases. The CDR3 runs 16 residues. The germline V gene encodes CDR1 MNHEY and CDR2 SVGAGI. The CDR3 coding sequence is TGTGCCAGCAGTTATAGGTCACAGGGGGCGCAAACTGAAGCTTTCGTT. Translated: CASSYRSQGAQTEAFV.

The chain employs TRBV6-1 and TRBJ1-2; D uncertain. Trimming took 2 bases from V and 5 from J, leaving 21 bases between them. Germline CDR1 and CDR2: MNHNS and SASEGT. The length of the CDR3 is 17 residues. This CDR3 is CASSEYPSGGRMYGYTF. CDR3 in DNA: TGTGCCAGCAGTGAATACCCCTCCGGTGGCAGGATGTATGGCTACACCTTC.

This chain links TRBV25-1 with TRBJ1-1; TRBD1 aligns across 10 bases. CDR1 MGHDK and CDR2 SYGVNS come from the germline V gene. V trimming: 3 bases; J trimming: 6 bases; junction bases outside the gene matches: 7. This CDR3 has 15 amino acids. The CDR3: CASSDTGTGESEAFF. CDR3 bases: TGTGCCAGCAGTGATACCGGGACAGGGGAATCTGAAGCTTTCTTT.

This clonotype occurred many times. This chain links TRBV6-1 with TRBJ2-5, with D perhaps TRBD2 (6 bases). The CDR3 totals 15 residues. With 6 bases removed from V and 5 bases from J, the gap between germline ends came to 19 bases. CDR1 and CDR2 (germline): MNHNS, SASEGT. CDR3 protein: CASRSDAGNWETQYF. The CDR3 nucleotides read TGTGCCAGCAGATCCGACGCGGGGAACTGGGAGACCCAGTACTTC.

This chain joins TRBV12-3 or TRBV12-4 and TRBJ2-3, with a weak D call TRBD1 (6 bases). This CDR3 region has 15 residues. V was shortened by 3 bases and J by 4 bases, with 14 bases between the two germline ends. CDR3 region: CASSFGGVLADTQYF. For the CDR3, the DNA is TGTGCCAGCAGTTTTGGGGGCGTGTTGGCAGATACGCAGTATTTT.

V gene TRBV20-1 combines with J gene TRBJ1-5, with 7 bases aligning to TRBD1. Trimming took 4 bases from V and 0 from J; bases not matched to a gene: 6. The CDR3 consists of 15 residues. CDR1 and CDR2 (germline): DFQATT, SNEGSKA (reference sequence). CDR3 loop: CSANRDRVSNQPQHF. The CDR3 region has the DNA TGCAGTGCTAATCGAGACAGGGTTAGCAATCAGCCCCAGCATTTT.

In this sample, this clonotype turned up many times. CDR3 sequence: CASSLGGLNTGELFF. In DNA, the CDR3 is TGTGCCAGCAGCTTAGGGGGCCTGAACACCGGGGAGCTGTTTTTT. The chain joins TRBV11-3 to TRBJ2-2; tentatively, D is TRBD1 (5 bases). Trimming took off 1 base at V and 1 base at J, with 7 bases between the two ends. The CDR3 is made up of 15 amino acids. Germline CDR1 is SGHNT and CDR2 is YENEEA.

This clonotype was seen at least ten times. The CDR3 reads CASFPPVTSLNTEAFF. CDR3 DNA: TGTGCCAGCTTCCCTCCAGTGACAAGCTTAAACACTGAAGCTTTCTTT. The rearrangement uses TRBV2 and TRBJ1-1; no reliable D call. Looked up from germline, CDR1 is SNHLY and CDR2 is FYNNEI. V lost 8 bases, J lost 2 bases, and 21 bases lay in between. This CDR3 has 16 amino acids.

The rearrangement uses TRBV30 and TRBJ1-1; D gene ambiguous. This CDR3 has 15 residues. From germline, CDR1 is GTSNPN and CDR2 SVGIG (reference sequence). Trimming cost V 4 bases and J 5 bases, with 20 bases left between them. In DNA form, the CDR3 reads TGTGCCTGGAACAAGCTTCGAGAGCCGGGGACTGAAGCTTTCTTT. This sequence encodes CAWNKLREPGTEAFF.

This clonotype was seen repeatedly, ten times or more. CDR3 amino acids: CASLNIPHGPGFHSPLHF. DNA of the CDR3: TGTGCCAGCCTTAATATACCCCACGGTCCAGGGTTCCATTCACCCCTCCACTTT. V gene TRBV6-4 combines with J gene TRBJ1-6; D is possibly TRBD1 (5 bases). Germline CDR1 is MRHNA and CDR2 is SNTAGT. This CDR3 region has 18 residues. The ends were cut back, 8 bases at V and 8 bases at J, with 28 bases in the middle.

This chain joins TRBV20-1 and TRBJ2-5, with TRBD1 identical over 9 bases. The V segment lost 5 bases and the J segment 2 bases; nucleotides outside the gene matches: 6. The germline V gene has CDR1 DFQATT and CDR2 SNEGSKA (reference sequence). The length of the CDR3 is 14 residues. The DNA of the CDR3 is TGCAGTGCTGGACAGGGGAGGGATCAAGAGACCCAGTACTTC. Its protein product is CSAGQGRDQETQYF.

This clonotype was found once. One end of the junction does not line up with germline, which may come from a read error. CDR3 DNA sequence: TGTGCCAGTACCCGGACAGGGTATAATTCACACCTCCACTTT. This sequence encodes CASTRTGYNSHLHF. The chain is built from TRBV14 and TRBJ1-6; 8 bases agree with TRBD1. The length of the CDR3 is 14 residues. CDR1 is SGHDN and CDR2 is FVKESK in the germline V gene.

The chain joins TRBV4-2 to TRBJ2-3; 9 bases fit TRBD2. Germline CDR1 reads LGHNA; CDR2 reads YNFKEQ. The CDR3 has 16 residues. Trimming at V came to 0 bases and at J to 5 bases, leaving 6 bases not matched to a gene. In nucleotides, the CDR3 is TGTGCCAGCAGCCAAGACCCGCGGGGGGGCCAAGATACGCAGTATTTT. This translates into CASSQDPRGGQDTQYF.

The V and J genes are TRBV7-2 and TRBJ2-3; no definite D call. The CDR3 is 14 residues long. V was cut by 1 base and J by 2 bases, with 7 bases left in between. In germline, CDR1 is SGHTA, CDR2 FQGNSA. CDR3 residues: CASSLGYLTDTQYF. The CDR3 DNA reads as TGTGCCAGCAGCTTAGGCTACCTCACAGATACGCAGTATTTT.

The V call is TRBV20-1, the J call TRBJ2-7, with a tentative D call TRBD2 (6 bases). The CDR3 has 16 residues. The V gene lost 0 bases and the J gene lost 4 bases, with 19 bases spanning the gap. The germline V gene has CDR1 DFQATT and CDR2 SNEGSKA (reference sequence). CDR3 sequence: CSARDLGASDLYEQYF. CDR3 coding DNA: TGCAGTGCTAGAGATCTAGGCGCTAGCGACCTTTACGAGCAGTACTTC.

This clonotype was seen a handful of times. The chain couples TRBV27 to TRBJ1-6; D might be TRBD1 (6 bases). The CDR3 sequence is 17 residues long. The germline CDR1 and CDR2 sequences are MNHEY and SMNVEV (reference sequence). Trimming pared 4 bases from V and 6 bases from J, leaving 19 bases between. CDR3 region: CASSSPSRGGSNSPLHF. CDR3 in DNA: TGTGCCAGCAGTTCTCCATCTCGGGGGGGCTCTAATTCACCCCTCCACTTT.

The chain combines TRBV6-1 with TRBJ2-4, with TRBD1 matching 9 bases. Germline V gene sequence: CDR1 MNHNS, CDR2 SASEGT. This CDR3 is built from 16 residues. Losses at the gene ends were 7 bases for V and 2 bases for J; bases not matched to a gene: 9. The CDR3 loop reads CASTPGDRAPKNIQYF. The CDR3 DNA reads TGTGCCAGCACCCCAGGGGACAGGGCTCCCAAAAACATTCAGTACTTC.

The chain is built from TRBV3-1 and TRBJ1-5; TRBD1 matches at 9 bases. Germline-derived CDR1 and CDR2 are LGHDT and YNNKEL (reference sequence). The CDR3 loop spans 15 amino acids. V lost 3 bases to trimming and J lost 6 bases; unmatched junction nucleotides: 6. In DNA, the CDR3 is TGTGCCAGCAGCCAGGGGACAGGGTGCGTTCAGCCCCAGCATTTT. Translated, it gives CASSQGTGCVQPQHF.

This clonotype was detected many times. J is TRBJ2-7 and V is TRBV12-3 or TRBV12-4, with 7 bases aligning to TRBD1. The V gene end was trimmed by 5 bases and the J gene end by 3 bases; junction bases not matched to a gene: 7. The CDR3 extends over 14 amino acids. The CDR3 nucleotides read TGTGCCAGCAGTCCCCGGGACAGAATCTACGAGCAGTACTTC. This encodes CASSPRDRIYEQYF.

Only a few counts were recorded for this clonotype. The rearrangement links TRBV12-3 or TRBV12-4 to TRBJ1-5; the match to TRBD1 covers 8 bases. This CDR3 has 16 residues. V was clipped by 5 bases and J by 1 base; unmatched bases: 7. In DNA, the CDR3 is TGTGCCAGCAGTACCGGACAGGGTGCGAGCAATCAGCCCCAGCATTTT. This gives the protein CASSTGQGASNQPQHF.

This clonotype was detected many times. The chain couples TRBV20-1 to TRBJ1-1; D remains ambiguous. CDR1 is DFQATT, CDR2 SNEGSKA, per germline (reference sequence). The CDR3 loop spans 12 amino acids. CDR3 protein: CTEDGMETEAFF. The CDR3, as DNA: TGCACCGAAGACGGGATGGAAACTGAAGCTTTCTTT.

At least ten counts were recorded for this clonotype. The V and J genes are TRBV19 and TRBJ2-5; D is perhaps TRBD1 or TRBD2 (5 bases each). The CDR3 is 14 amino acids. Per the germline V gene, CDR1 is LNHDA and CDR2 is SQIVND (reference sequence). V gave up 6 bases and J gave up 5 bases, with 16 bases separating them. The CDR3 sequence is CASRSMGEGETQYF. CDR3 DNA sequence: TGTGCCAGTAGATCAATGGGAGAGGGGGAGACCCAGTACTTC.

The table lists this clonotype with many counts. The chain has TRBV18 and TRBJ1-2; a weak D match, TRBD1 (6 bases). The CDR3 totals 13 residues. Per germline, CDR1 KGHSH and CDR2 LQKENI. Trimming removed 2 bases from V and 6 bases from J, with 10 bases in between. The CDR3 sequence: CASSPRTENGYTF. CDR3 DNA sequence: TGTGCCAGCTCACCAAGGACAGAAAATGGCTACACCTTC.